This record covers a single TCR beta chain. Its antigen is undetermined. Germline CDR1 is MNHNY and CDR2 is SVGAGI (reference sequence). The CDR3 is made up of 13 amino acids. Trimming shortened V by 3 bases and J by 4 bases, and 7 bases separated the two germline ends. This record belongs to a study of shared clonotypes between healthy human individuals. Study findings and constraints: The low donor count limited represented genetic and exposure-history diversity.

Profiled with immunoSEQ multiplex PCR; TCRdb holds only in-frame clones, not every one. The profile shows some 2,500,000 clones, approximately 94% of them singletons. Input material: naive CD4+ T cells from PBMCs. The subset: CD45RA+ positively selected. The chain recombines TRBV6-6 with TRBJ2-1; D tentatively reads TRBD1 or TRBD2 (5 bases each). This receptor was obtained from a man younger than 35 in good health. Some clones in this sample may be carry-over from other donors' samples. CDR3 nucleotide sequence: TGTGCCAGCAGTTATTGGGGGTACAATGAGCAGTTCTTC. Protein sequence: CASSYWGYNEQFF.